These 15 T cell receptor beta chains were sequenced from one sample in a study of blood T cell repertoires in COVID-19. Profiled with immunoSEQ multiplex PCR; TCRdb holds only in-frame clones, not every one. In the table there are approximately 350,000 clones, roughly four fifths of which are singletons. Sequences were obtained from PBMCs or T cells enriched from blood (not recorded which). These receptors were taken from a woman between 50 and 59 years old who had recovered from COVID-19.

The chain carries TRBV7-8 and TRBJ2-2; D is perhaps TRBD1 (6 bases). Trimming cost V 5 bases and J 4 bases, with 17 bases left between them. CDR3 size: 16 residues. Per the germline V gene, CDR1 is SGHVS and CDR2 is FQNEAQ. CDR3 sequence (DNA): TGTGCCAGCAGCCCCCTGGCACAGGGTGGCACCGGGGAGCTGTTTTTT. It translates to CASSPLAQGGTGELFF.

This chain links TRBV7-9 with TRBJ2-7; 8 bases map to TRBD1. The V gene end was trimmed by 4 bases and the J gene end by 0 bases; junction bases not matched to a gene: 8. The length of the CDR3 is 16 residues. The germline V gene has CDR1 SEHNR and CDR2 FQNEAQ (reference sequence). The CDR3 loop reads CASSSPGQGSSYEQYF. The DNA for the CDR3 is TGTGCCAGCAGCTCCCCCGGACAGGGAAGCTCCTACGAGCAGTACTTC.

The chain carries TRBV7-8 and TRBJ1-2, with 9 bases that match TRBD1. The germline V gene has CDR1 SGHVS and CDR2 FQNEAQ. V trimming: 5 bases; J trimming: 4 bases; junction bases outside the gene matches: 8. This CDR3 is 15 amino acids long. CDR3 in DNA: TGTGCCAGCAGCCCCCGAGTGGGACAGGGCTATGGCTACACCTTC. It is translated as CASSPRVGQGYGYTF. Full variable domain (missing parts from reference TRBV7-8 and TRBJ1-2): GAGVSQSPRYKVAKRGQDVALRCDPISGHVSLFWYQQALGQGPEFLTYFQNEAQLDKSGLPSDRFFAERPEGSVSTLKIQRTQQEDSAVYLCASSPRVGQGYGYTFGSGTRLTVV.

The chain is built from TRBV6-6 and TRBJ2-7; 9 nucleotides align to TRBD1. V lost 6 bases and J lost 1; bases outside the gene matches: 7. Per the germline V gene, CDR1 is MNHNY and CDR2 is SVGAGI (reference sequence). The CDR3 totals 15 residues. CDR3: CASSNPQGASYEQYF. The CDR3 bases are TGTGCCAGCAGCAACCCACAGGGGGCTTCCTACGAGCAGTACTTC.

This chain connects TRBV5-4 to TRBJ1-2; the match to TRBD1 covers 9 bases. The V gene's germline CDR1 is SGHNT and CDR2 YYREEE (reference sequence). This CDR3 region has 14 residues. The junction had 6 bases not matched to a gene; V was cut back by 2 bases and J by 7 bases. CDR3 protein: CASSLGQGISGYTF. The CDR3 region has the DNA TGTGCCAGCAGCTTAGGACAGGGGATCAGTGGCTACACCTTC. The whole variable domain, filled in from reference TRBV5-4 and TRBJ1-2, reads ETGVTQSPTHLIKTRGQQVTLRCSSQSGHNTVSWYQQALGQGPQFIFQYYREEENGRGNFPPRFSGLQFPNYSSELNVNALELDDSALYLCASSLGQGISGYTFGSGTRLTVV.

CDR3: CASSVTGGWVYGYTF. The CDR3 DNA reads TGCGCCAGCAGCGTGACAGGGGGCTGGGTCTATGGCTACACCTTC. The rearrangement joins TRBV5-1 to TRBJ1-2, with 10 bases that match TRBD1. Germline V gene lookup returns CDR1 SGHRS and CDR2 YFSETQ. The CDR3 is 15 residues long. Trimming removed 4 bases from V and 4 bases from J; junction bases left unmatched: 7.

The V call is TRBV2, the J call TRBJ2-5; 9 bases line up with TRBD1. The CDR3 is made up of 14 amino acids. The junction had 3 bases not matched to a gene; V was cut back by 6 bases and J by 1 base. The germline CDR1 and CDR2 sequences are SNHLY and FYNNEI. The DNA of the CDR3 is TGTGCCAGCAGGCAGGACAGGGGCCAAGAGACCCAGTACTTC. Encoded protein: CASRQDRGQETQYF.

This chain joins TRBV7-9 and TRBJ1-5; D ambiguous. V was pared by 1 base and J by 1 base, with 11 bases between. This CDR3 is 16 amino acids long. Germline V gene data show CDR1 as SEHNR and CDR2 as FQNEAQ (reference sequence). CDR3 in amino acids: CASSLEAGRSNQPQHF. CDR3 coding DNA: TGTGCCAGCAGCTTAGAGGCGGGTCGAAGCAATCAGCCCCAGCATTTT.

The chain joins TRBV7-2 to TRBJ2-3, with no clear D. This CDR3 contains 15 residues. The V gene's germline CDR1 is SGHTA and CDR2 FQGNSA. Deletions cut 1 base from V and 0 bases from J, with 8 bases between. CDR3 DNA sequence: TGTGCCAGCAGCTTAGGGCGACTGAGCACAGATACGCAGTATTTT. This translates into CASSLGRLSTDTQYF.

The chain employs TRBV7-8 and TRBJ1-4, with 11 positions matching TRBD1. The CDR3 loop spans 17 amino acids. The trim removed 5 bases at V and 11 bases at J, leaving 16 bases unmatched. Germline V CDR1 and CDR2: SGHVS, FQNEAQ. CDR3 region: CASSPAASWTGGRKLFF. As DNA, the CDR3 is TGTGCCAGCAGCCCCGCCGCCTCCTGGACAGGGGGCCGGAAACTGTTTTTT.

Only one count was recorded for this clone. This chain joins TRBV4-1 and TRBJ2-5; 9 bases are a match to TRBD1. Losses at the gene ends were 3 bases for V and 1 base for J; bases not matched to a gene: 12. The CDR3 extends over 18 amino acids. Looked up from germline, CDR1 is MGHRA and CDR2 is YSYEKL. Written as DNA, the CDR3 is TGCGCCAGCAGCCAGCCGGGACAGGGAGGGGGATTCCAAGAGACCCAGTACTTC. This encodes CASSQPGQGGGFQETQYF.

This chain links TRBV6-5 with TRBJ2-3; 8 bases align to TRBD1. The CDR3 is 14 amino acids. The J segment lost 4 bases and the V segment lost 5 bases, leaving 5 bases of the junction unmatched. Germline V CDR1 and CDR2: MNHEY, SVGAGI. As DNA, the CDR3 is TGTGCCAGCAGTACCGGACAGGGCGCAGATACGCAGTATTTT. It is translated as CASSTGQGADTQYF.

This clone was detected once. The chain employs TRBV5-1 and TRBJ1-2; D remains ambiguous. The CDR3 sequence is 12 residues long. Trimming removed 4 bases at V and 4 bases at J, with 8 bases between. Germline V gene lookup returns CDR1 SGHRS and CDR2 YFSETQ. The CDR3: CASSPDSYGYTF. The CDR3, as DNA: TGCGCCAGCAGCCCGGACTCCTATGGCTACACCTTC.

This clone was seen a single time. The chain couples TRBV5-5 to TRBJ2-3; D perhaps matches TRBD1 (5 bases). V lost 4 bases, J lost 2 bases, and 20 bases lay in between. Germline CDR1 and CDR2: SGHKS and YYEKEE (reference sequence). The CDR3 runs to 17 residues. The CDR3 DNA follows: TGTGCCAGCAGCGGCAGGAAGGGGCAAACGTTCACAGATACGCAGTATTTT. Amino acid sequence: CASSGRKGQTFTDTQYF.

The J gene is TRBJ2-7, the V gene TRBV5-1, with 8 positions matching TRBD2. CDR1 is SGHRS and CDR2 is YFSETQ in the germline V gene. This CDR3 has 16 amino acids. Trimming cost V 3 bases and J 7 bases; bases outside gene matches: 15. CDR3 in DNA: TGCGCCAGCAGCTATCGGGGGGGCTCAGGGCGTGAAGAGCAGTACTTC. As protein: CASSYRGGSGREEQYF.